This T cell receptor beta chain was identified in a study of neoadjuvant anti-PD-1 for oral cavity cancer. Assay: immunoSEQ multiplex PCR; the TCRdb copy retains only in-frame clones and omits some. The sample records over 14,000 clones, under 80% being singletons. V dropped 7 bases and J dropped 6 bases, with 15 bases sitting between them. The CDR3 has 13 amino acids. Germline V gene lookup returns CDR1 MNHNY and CDR2 SVGAGI (reference sequence). The TCR originated in a person aged 40 to 85 with oral cavity squamous cell carcinoma. This specimen was PBMCs, taken before nivolumab (anti-PD-1) treatment. This rearrangement joins TRBV6-6 to TRBJ1-1; possible D gene TRBD1, 5 bases. The CDR3 region has the DNA TGTGCCAGCACCGCGACAGAGAGGGCTGAAGCTTTCTTT. Protein product: CASTATERAEAFF.